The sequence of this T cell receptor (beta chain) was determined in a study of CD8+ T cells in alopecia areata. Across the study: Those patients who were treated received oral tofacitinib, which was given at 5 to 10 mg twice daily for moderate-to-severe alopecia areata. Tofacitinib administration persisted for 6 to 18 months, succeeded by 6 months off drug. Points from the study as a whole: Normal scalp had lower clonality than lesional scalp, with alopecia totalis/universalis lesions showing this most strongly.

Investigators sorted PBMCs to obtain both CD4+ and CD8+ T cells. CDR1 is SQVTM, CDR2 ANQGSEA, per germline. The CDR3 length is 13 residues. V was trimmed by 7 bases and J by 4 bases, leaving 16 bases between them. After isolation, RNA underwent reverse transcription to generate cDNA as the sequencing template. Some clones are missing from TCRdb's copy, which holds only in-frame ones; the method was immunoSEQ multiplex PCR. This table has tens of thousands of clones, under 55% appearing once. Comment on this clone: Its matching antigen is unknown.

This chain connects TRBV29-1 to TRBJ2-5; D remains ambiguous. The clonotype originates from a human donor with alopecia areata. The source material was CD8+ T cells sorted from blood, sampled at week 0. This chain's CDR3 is CSALGPGPETQYF. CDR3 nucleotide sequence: TGCAGCGCCCTCGGGCCCGGACCAGAGACCCAGTACTTC.